This T cell receptor (beta chain) was observed in a study of tumor-infiltrating lymphocytes in primary liver carcinoma. Overall study: The cohort included men and women aged 30 to 69 years. T1-T3 N0M0 was the stage of the tumors, which were 4.2 to 10 cm across.

TCR beta cDNA was prepared out of roughly 490 ng total RNA by means of a constant-region primer. Amplification in three nested multiplex PCR rounds with slightly modified ARM-PCR gave rise to TCR beta libraries. It was with TRBV1-TRBV30 forward primers and a C-beta reverse primer that the first two PCR rounds were run, at about 10 cycles each. Via MiXCR, TCRdb re-called the multiplex PCR reads, giving one row per CDR3 protein. This table has 120,000 or so distinct CDR3 sequences, around 62% appearing once. V shed 5 bases and J shed 6 bases, with 17 bases lying between them. This CDR3 contains 14 residues. The germline V gene has CDR1 SGHAT and CDR2 FQNNGV. This clonotype was seen only once. Extraction of RNA together with DNA used roughly 18-32 mg of unsorted bulk tissue. Each tumor was sampled at four poles and its centre. Over 80% of the cells in every tumor sample were viable tumor cells.

This chain connects TRBV11-2 to TRBJ2-7, with D perhaps TRBD1 (6 bases). The source of this sequence is a woman aged 55-69 years with primary liver carcinoma and hepatitis B virus infection. What was sequenced was liver tumor tissue from sampling region 1. Documented subset: tumor region T1, superior pole. The CDR3 here is CASSTPSGAFEQYF. In nucleotides, the CDR3 is TGTGCCAGCAGCACCCCTTCAGGGGCTTTCGAGCAGTACTTC.